A single sample is the source of the 15 T cell receptor beta chains below, sequenced in a study of spatial heterogeneity in lung cancer. TCRdb used MiXCR to reprocess the 5' RACE reads, holding one entry per CDR3 protein. In the table there are around 4,000 distinct CDR3 sequences, 34% of which are singletons. Documented time point: sample taken at primary tumor resection. No cell sorting; template was whole RNA from tumor, lung tissue or PBMC. The sequencing here drew on PBMCs, taken at surgery. The origin of the receptors is a male donor with early-stage non-small cell lung cancer.

This clonotype has more than one count but fewer than ten. This beta chain is an off-target read within a library intended for alpha chains, so its frequency means little. The chain links TRBV3-1 to TRBJ1-1; D remains ambiguous. Trimming took off 5 bases at V and 1 base at J, with 8 bases between the two ends. This CDR3 is built from 13 residues. CDR1 and CDR2 (germline): LGHDT, YNNKEL (reference sequence). CDR3: CASSAGENTEAFF. CDR3 coding DNA: TGTGCCAGCAGCGCCGGGGAGAACACTGAAGCTTTCTTT.

A note on this clonotype: Since it is a stray read in a library aimed at alpha chains, this beta chain has a size that is not meaningful. This rearrangement joins TRBV6-1 to TRBJ2-5; 10 bases are a match to TRBD2. The CDR3 runs 13 residues. V shed 6 bases and J 5 bases; nucleotides not matched to a gene: 3. Germline V gene lookup returns CDR1 MNHNS and CDR2 SASEGT. In DNA, the CDR3 is TGTGCCAGCAGAACTAGCGGGATCGAGACCCAGTACTTC. Protein product: CASRTSGIETQYF.

Points on this clonotype: Since it is a stray read in a library aimed at alpha chains, this beta chain has a size that is not meaningful. The J gene is TRBJ2-7, the V gene TRBV10-1; D is perhaps TRBD2 (5 bases). Germline assignment: CDR1 WNHNN and CDR2 SYGVQD (reference sequence). The V gene lost 4 bases and the J gene lost 0 bases, with 10 bases spanning the gap. CDR3 size: 14 residues. The CDR3 DNA follows: TGCGCCAGCAGTGCAGGACTCCGCTCCTACGAGCAGTACTTC. This codes for CASSAGLRSYEQYF.

Details on this clonotype: Since the library was made to target alpha chains, this beta chain is a stray read and its abundance is not meaningful. This rearrangement joins TRBV2 to TRBJ2-2; 9 positions match TRBD2. Trimming took 10 bases from V and 2 from J; bases not matched to a gene: 8. Germline V gene sequence: CDR1 SNHLY, CDR2 FYNNEI. The CDR3 loop spans 15 amino acids. CDR3 coding DNA: TGTGCCAACTCCGGGACTAGCCCAAACACCGGGGAGCTGTTTTTT. Its translation is CANSGTSPNTGELFF.

Only one count was recorded for this clonotype. This beta chain slipped into a library made for alpha chains as a stray read, so its size is not meaningful. Here the CDR3 reads CASSLERTQYF. In DNA, the CDR3 is TGTGCCAGCAGTTTAGAGAGGACCCAGTACTTC. The chain recombines TRBV12-3 or TRBV12-4 with TRBJ2-5, with no clear D. The CDR3 loop spans 11 amino acids. Trimming removed 1 base from V and 7 bases from J, with 4 bases in between.

As for this clonotype: The size of this beta chain means little, since it is a stray read in a library made for alpha chains. The chain carries TRBV6-5 and TRBJ2-1; a weak D match, TRBD2 (6 bases). Germline CDR1 MNHEY, CDR2 SVGAGI. The CDR3 contains 12 residues. V lost 6 bases to trimming and J lost 7 bases, with 10 bases between them. CDR3 sequence: CASSYAGNEQFF. Written as DNA, the CDR3 is TGTGCCAGCAGCTACGCGGGGAATGAGCAGTTCTTC.

With regard to this clonotype: Being off target in a library aimed at alpha chains, this beta chain has a size of little meaning. The CDR3 DNA reads TGTGCCAGCAACGGGGGGACCAATGAGCAGTTCTTC. This gives the protein CASNGGTNEQFF. The chain carries TRBV12-3 or TRBV12-4 and TRBJ2-1, with TRBD2 matching 7 bases. CDR3 length: 12 amino acids. V shed 7 bases and J 6 bases; nucleotides not matched to a gene: 3.

Note on this clonotype: This beta chain came through as a stray read in a library set up for alpha chains, and its size says little. The V and J genes are TRBV7-9 and TRBJ2-7, with a weak D call TRBD1 (5 bases). The CDR3 totals 15 residues. Germline CDR1 and CDR2: SEHNR and FQNEAQ (reference sequence). Trimming took off 1 base at V and 2 bases at J, with 12 bases between the two ends. DNA for the CDR3: TGTGCCAGCAGCTTAGACCAGGGAAGGACCTACGAGCAGTACTTC. This sequence encodes CASSLDQGRTYEQYF.

Details on this clonotype: This beta chain lies outside the target of a library built for alpha chains; its clone size means little. The chain joins TRBV3-1 to TRBJ2-3; 10 nucleotides agree with TRBD2. CDR1 LGHDT and CDR2 YNNKEL come from the germline V gene (reference sequence). This CDR3 contains 14 residues. V lost 4 bases, J lost 4 bases, and 2 bases stayed unmatched. The CDR3 sequence: CASSPSGRADTQYF. CDR3 in DNA: TGTGCCAGCAGCCCTAGCGGGAGAGCAGATACGCAGTATTTT.

A note on this clonotype: This beta chain represents an off-target read in a library built for alpha chains; its size is of limited meaning. V usage is TRBV28 and J usage is TRBJ1-3; no reliable D call. This CDR3 contains 16 residues. Germline assignment: CDR1 MDHEN and CDR2 SYDVKM. The germline V and J ends were trimmed by 0 bases and 3 bases, with 12 bases remaining between them. The CDR3 reads CASSLWDFGLGNTIYF. The CDR3 coding sequence is TGTGCCAGCAGTTTATGGGACTTTGGCCTTGGAAACACCATATATTTT.

In the case of this clonotype: Within a library made for alpha chains, this beta chain is off target, and its count is uninformative. The V call is TRBV6-5, the J call TRBJ2-5; the D is unclear. Per the germline V gene, CDR1 is MNHEY and CDR2 is SVGAGI. Trimming pared 6 bases from V and 14 bases from J, leaving 16 bases between. There are 11 residues in the CDR3. Here the CDR3 reads CASRYNGREYF. CDR3 bases: TGTGCCAGCAGGTACAACGGACGAGAATACTTC.

About this clonotype: Because this beta chain is a stray read in a library intended to capture alpha chains, its abundance should not be given much weight. The rearrangement uses TRBV21-1 and TRBJ2-1; the table's D call TRBD1 went unverified against the DNA. TRBV21-1 is marked as a pseudogene. This CDR3 region has 14 residues. The CDR3 region has the DNA TGTGCCAGCAGCATGTTGACAGGGCGGAATGAGCAGTTCTTC. It specifies CASSMLTGRNEQFF.

This clonotype has a handful of counts. This beta chain came through as a stray read in a library set up for alpha chains, and its size says little. The chain uses TRBV5-1 and TRBJ2-2; TRBD1 agrees at 7 bases. The CDR3 totals 16 residues. The J segment lost 2 bases and the V segment lost 2 bases, leaving 6 bases of the junction unmatched. CDR1 is SGHRS and CDR2 is YFSETQ in the germline V gene. The DNA for the CDR3 is TGCGCCAGCAGCTTTTCCGGGACAGCAAACACCGGGGAGCTGTTTTTT. Protein sequence: CASSFSGTANTGELFF.

Judged by abundance, this clonotype is large. The library was prepared for alpha chains; this beta chain is a stray read, so its frequency means little. The gene calls are TRBV18 and TRBJ2-6; D perhaps matches TRBD1 (6 bases). Germline lookup yields CDR1 KGHSH and CDR2 LQKENI. Trimming took off 5 bases at V and 0 bases at J, with 11 bases between the two ends. The CDR3 runs to 16 residues. The DNA for the CDR3 is TGTGCCAGCTCAGACGGACAGTTCTCTGGGGCCAACGTCCTGACTTTC. It yields the protein CASSDGQFSGANVLTF.

Regarding this clonotype: In a library made to pick up alpha chains, this beta chain is a stray read with a size that means little. J is TRBJ2-2 and V is TRBV27; tentatively, D is TRBD2 (6 bases). Per germline, CDR1 MNHEY and CDR2 SMNVEV (reference sequence). Trimming took off 0 bases at V and 1 base at J, with 12 bases between the two ends. This CDR3 has 17 residues. The CDR3 loop is CASSLSILAMNTGELFF. Here the CDR3 DNA reads TGTGCCAGCAGTTTATCGATCCTAGCGATGAACACCGGGGAGCTGTTTTTT.